What follows is one TCR beta chain and its context. The antigen is undetermined. This sample is part of a study of T cells in localized non-small cell lung cancer. Germline trimming cut 5 bases from V and 0 bases from J; bases unmatched to any gene: 5. The CDR3 totals 15 residues. CDR1 is LNHNV and CDR2 is YYDKDF in the germline V gene (reference sequence). Clones were read by immunoSEQ multiplex PCR, and TCRdb kept only the in-frame ones, dropping some. This table has approximately 1,500 clones, 30% to 35% appearing once. Study-wide results and caveats: T cell clonality was highest in uninvolved adjacent lung, above tumor. Only one tumor region was sequenced, so heterogeneity remains possible.

This sequence was found in a female donor over 55 with stage I lung adenocarcinoma. This specimen was normal lung tissue next to the tumor, taken before any cancer treatment. The V call is TRBV15, the J call TRBJ2-3; 7 nucleotides agree with TRBD1. In DNA form, the CDR3 reads TGTGCCACCAGCCGACAGGGTGCTAGCACAGATACGCAGTATTTT. It specifies CATSRQGASTDTQYF.